The 5 T cell receptor beta chains presented below share a single source sample, sequenced in a study of T cell clonality in common variable immunodeficiency. Sequencing was performed with immunoSEQ multiplex PCR; in TCRdb, only in-frame clones are kept and a portion is missing. In total the sample includes tens of thousands of clones, none of them seen once. Sequenced: peripheral blood mononuclear cells. Source of these receptors: a person aged 18 to 70 in good health.

This clone occurred many times. The read gets to within 3 residues of the CDR3 end, and the germline J gene fills in the rest. The chain has TRBV5-5 and TRBJ2-3; possible D gene TRBD2, 6 bases. Trimming removed 1 base at V and 0 bases at J, with 9 bases between. In germline, CDR1 is SGHKS, CDR2 YYEKEE (reference sequence). CDR3 length: 15 residues. The DNA read from the CDR3 is TGTGCCAGCAGCTTGTTCGCGGGGAGCACAGATACG. Amino acid sequence: CASSLFAGSTDT. The entire CDR3 protein is CASSLFAGSTDTQYF. Combining the CDR3 with reference TRBV5-5 and TRBJ2-3 gives the whole variable domain DAGVTQSPTHLIKTRGQQVTLRCSPISGHKSVSWYQQVLGQGPQFIFQYYEKEERGRGNFPDRFSARQFPNYSSELNVNALLLGDSALYLCASSLFAGSTDTQYFGPGTRLTVL.

The sample holds many counts of this clone. The read ends 3 residues early relative to the CDR3; the germline J gene fills the gap. The chain has TRBV2 and TRBJ1-1; D is ambiguous. The CDR3 runs 12 residues. The germline gives CDR1 SNHLY, CDR2 FYNNEI. V was clipped by 7 bases and J by 3 bases, with 9 bases between them. The CDR3 loop reads CASNTRDTEAFF. CDR3 bases read: TGTGCCAGCAATACGCGGGACACTGAA.

The sample holds many counts of this clone. The sequenced fragment ends 3 residues before the CDR3 boundary, so the rest is inferred from the germline J gene. The rearrangement joins TRBV19 to TRBJ2-7, with 8 bases identical to TRBD2. Germline trimming cut 2 bases from V and 2 bases from J; bases unmatched to any gene: 5. Germline CDR1 reads LNHDA; CDR2 reads SQIVND (reference sequence). The CDR3 consists of 15 residues. This CDR3 is CASSIPGGGPYEQYF. The covered CDR3 bases are TGTGCCAGTAGTATACCCGGGGGGGGACCCTACGAG.

This clone was counted many times. The CDR3 spells CASSQDLEADGELFF. CDR3 DNA, as far as it was read: TGTGCCAGCAGCCAAGATCTAGAGGCGGATGGGGAG. J is TRBJ2-2 and V is TRBV4-2; D remains unclear. Read sequence stops 3 residues before the CDR3 end, and the germline J gene provides the missing end. From germline, CDR1 is LGHNA and CDR2 YNFKEQ. The CDR3 runs 15 residues. The V end lost 0 bases, the J end lost 8 bases, and 13 bases lay between the germline ends.

This clone was observed a few times. Read data end 3 residues before the CDR3 end; the end is taken from the germline J gene. The V gene is TRBV11-3, the J gene TRBJ1-3, with no clear D. CDR1 is SGHNT and CDR2 is YENEEA in the germline V gene. This CDR3 has 14 amino acids. V lost 5 bases to trimming and J lost 1 base, with 9 bases between them. The chain's CDR3 is CASSPVRSGNTIYF. The CDR3 DNA, read in part, is TGTGCCAGCAGCCCCGTAAGGTCTGGAAACACC.